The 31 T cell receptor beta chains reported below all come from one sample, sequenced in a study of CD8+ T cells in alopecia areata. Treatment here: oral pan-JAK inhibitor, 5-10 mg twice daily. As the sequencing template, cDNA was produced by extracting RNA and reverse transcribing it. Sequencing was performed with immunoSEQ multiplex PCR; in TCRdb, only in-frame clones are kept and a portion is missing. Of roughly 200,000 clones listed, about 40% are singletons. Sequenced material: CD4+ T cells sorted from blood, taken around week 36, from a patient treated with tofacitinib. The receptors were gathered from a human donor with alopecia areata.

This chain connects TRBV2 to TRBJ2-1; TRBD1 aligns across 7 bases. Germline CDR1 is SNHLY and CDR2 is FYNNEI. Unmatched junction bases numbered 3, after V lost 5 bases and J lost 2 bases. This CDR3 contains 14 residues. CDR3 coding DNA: TGTGCCAGCAGTTGGGACAGAGCCTACAATGAGCAGTTCTTC. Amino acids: CASSWDRAYNEQFF.

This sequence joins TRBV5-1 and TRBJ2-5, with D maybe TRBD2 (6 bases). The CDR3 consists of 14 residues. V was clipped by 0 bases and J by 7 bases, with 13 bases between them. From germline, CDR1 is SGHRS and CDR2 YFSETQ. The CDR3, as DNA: TGCGCCAGCAGCTTGGGCGGGGAATTGGCGACCCAGTACTTC. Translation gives CASSLGGELATQYF.

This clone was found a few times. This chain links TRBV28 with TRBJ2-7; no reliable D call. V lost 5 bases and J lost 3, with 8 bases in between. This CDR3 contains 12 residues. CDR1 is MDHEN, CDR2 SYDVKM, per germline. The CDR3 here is CASSINIYEQYF. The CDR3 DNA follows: TGTGCCAGCAGTATTAACATCTACGAGCAGTACTTC.

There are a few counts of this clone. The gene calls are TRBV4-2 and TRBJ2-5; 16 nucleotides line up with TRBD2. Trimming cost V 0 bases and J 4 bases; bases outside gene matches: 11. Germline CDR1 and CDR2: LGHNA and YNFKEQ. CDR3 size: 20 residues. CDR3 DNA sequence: TGTGCCAGCAGCCAAGATACAACCGGGACTAGCGGGAGGGCATCAGAGACCCAGTACTTC. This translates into CASSQDTTGTSGRASETQYF.

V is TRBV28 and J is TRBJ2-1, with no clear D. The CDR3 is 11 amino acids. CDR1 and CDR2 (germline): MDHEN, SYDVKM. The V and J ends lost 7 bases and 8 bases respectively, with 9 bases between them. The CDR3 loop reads CASTTNYEQFF. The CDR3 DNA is TGTGCCAGCACTACTAACTATGAGCAGTTCTTC.

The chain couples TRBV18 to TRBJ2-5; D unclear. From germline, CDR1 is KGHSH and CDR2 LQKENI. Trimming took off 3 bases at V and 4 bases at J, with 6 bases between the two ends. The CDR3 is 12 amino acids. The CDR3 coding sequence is TGTGCCAGCTCACCTACCATAGAGACCCAGTACTTC. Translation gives CASSPTIETQYF. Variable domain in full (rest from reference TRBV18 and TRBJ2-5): NAGVMQNPRHLVRRRGQEARLRCSPMKGHSHVYWYRQLPEEGLKFMVYLQKENIIDESGMPKERFSAEFPKEGPSILRIQQVVRGDSAAYFCASSPTIETQYFGPGTRLLVL.

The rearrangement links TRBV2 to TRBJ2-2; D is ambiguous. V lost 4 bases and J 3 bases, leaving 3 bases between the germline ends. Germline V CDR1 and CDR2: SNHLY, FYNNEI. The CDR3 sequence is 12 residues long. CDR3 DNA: TGTGCCAGCAGTGGGGACACCGGGGAGCTGTTTTTT. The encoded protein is CASSGDTGELFF.

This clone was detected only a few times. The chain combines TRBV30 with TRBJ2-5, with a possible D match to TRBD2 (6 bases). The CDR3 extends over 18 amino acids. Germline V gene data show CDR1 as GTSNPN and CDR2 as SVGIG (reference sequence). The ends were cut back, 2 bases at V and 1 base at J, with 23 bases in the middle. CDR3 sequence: CAWSPRPRLASFQETQYF. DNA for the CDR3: TGTGCCTGGAGTCCACGACCACGGCTAGCGAGTTTCCAAGAGACCCAGTACTTC.

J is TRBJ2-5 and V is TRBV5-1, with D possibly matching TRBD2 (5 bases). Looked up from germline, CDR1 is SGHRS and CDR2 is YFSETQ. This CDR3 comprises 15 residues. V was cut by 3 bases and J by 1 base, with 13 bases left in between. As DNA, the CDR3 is TGCGCCAGCAGCTGGAGCTTCGGGATCCAAGAGACCCAGTACTTC. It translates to CASSWSFGIQETQYF.

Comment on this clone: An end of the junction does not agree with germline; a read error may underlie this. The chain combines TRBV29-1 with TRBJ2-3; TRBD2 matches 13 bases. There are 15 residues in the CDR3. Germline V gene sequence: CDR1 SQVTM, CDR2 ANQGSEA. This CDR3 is CGVEGTSGKTDTQYF. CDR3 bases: TGCGGCGTTGAAGGGACTAGCGGGAAAACAGATACGCAGTATTTT.

In DNA form, the CDR3 reads TGTGCCAGCAGCATTAGCGGGAGCTGGCGCGAGCAGTACTTC. It translates to CASSISGSWREQYF. The chain couples TRBV7-2 to TRBJ2-7; 9 positions agree with TRBD2. CDR3 length: 14 amino acids. With 5 bases clipped from V and 6 bases from J, the junction kept 8 bases outside the gene matches. Germline V gene data show CDR1 as SGHTA and CDR2 as FQGNSA.

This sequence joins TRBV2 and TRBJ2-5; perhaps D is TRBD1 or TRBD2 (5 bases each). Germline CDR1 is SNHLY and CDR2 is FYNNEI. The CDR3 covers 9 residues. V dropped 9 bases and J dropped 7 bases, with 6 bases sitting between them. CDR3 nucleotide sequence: TGTGCCAGTGGGGGGACCCAGTACTTC. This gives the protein CASGGTQYF.

For the CDR3, the DNA is TGTGCCAGCAGCCGTAAACCCGACAGGCCCGGCAATGAGCAGTTCTTC. Protein: CASSRKPDRPGNEQFF. This rearrangement joins TRBV27 to TRBJ2-1; perhaps TRBD1 as D (6 bases). CDR1 is MNHEY and CDR2 is SMNVEV in the germline V gene (reference sequence). With 6 bases removed from V and 6 bases from J, the gap between germline ends came to 21 bases. The CDR3 consists of 16 residues.

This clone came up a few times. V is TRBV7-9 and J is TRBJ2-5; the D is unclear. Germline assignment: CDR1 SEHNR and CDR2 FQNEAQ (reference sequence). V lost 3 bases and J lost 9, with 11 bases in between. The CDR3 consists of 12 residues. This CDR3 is CASSLYDRPQYF. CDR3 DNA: TGTGCCAGCAGCTTGTATGACCGTCCCCAGTACTTC.

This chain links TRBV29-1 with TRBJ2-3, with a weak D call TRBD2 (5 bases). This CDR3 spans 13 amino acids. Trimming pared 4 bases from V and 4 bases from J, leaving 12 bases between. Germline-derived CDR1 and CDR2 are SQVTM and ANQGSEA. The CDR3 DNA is TGCAGCGTTGCAACTAGACATGCAGATACGCAGTATTTT. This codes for CSVATRHADTQYF.

Here the CDR3 reads CASSAGISLAKNIQYF. The CDR3 DNA sequence: TGTGCCAGCAGCGCAGGGATTTCCTTAGCCAAAAACATTCAGTACTTC. The chain has TRBV9 and TRBJ2-4; possible D gene TRBD1, 5 bases. CDR3 size: 16 residues. The germline V gene has CDR1 SGDLS and CDR2 YYNGEE. The germline V and J ends were trimmed by 3 bases and 0 bases, with 13 bases remaining between them.

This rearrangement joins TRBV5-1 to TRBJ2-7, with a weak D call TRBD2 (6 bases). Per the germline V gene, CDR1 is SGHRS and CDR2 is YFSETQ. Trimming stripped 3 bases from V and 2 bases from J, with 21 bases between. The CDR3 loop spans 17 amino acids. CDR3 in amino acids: CASSWAEGQASAYEQYF. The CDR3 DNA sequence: TGCGCCAGCAGCTGGGCGGAGGGGCAGGCGAGTGCCTACGAGCAGTACTTC.

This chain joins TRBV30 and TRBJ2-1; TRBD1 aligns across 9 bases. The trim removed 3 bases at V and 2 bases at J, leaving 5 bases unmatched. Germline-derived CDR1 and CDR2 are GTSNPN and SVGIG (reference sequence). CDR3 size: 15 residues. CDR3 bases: TGTGCCTGGAGCCGTGGGACAGGGACCTACAATGAGCAGTTCTTC. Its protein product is CAWSRGTGTYNEQFF.

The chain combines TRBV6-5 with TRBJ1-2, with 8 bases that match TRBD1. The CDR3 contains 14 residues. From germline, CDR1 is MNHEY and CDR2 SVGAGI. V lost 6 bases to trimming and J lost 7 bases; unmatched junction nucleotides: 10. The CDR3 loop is CASRPVGTGGGYTF. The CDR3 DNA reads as TGTGCCAGCAGGCCCGTCGGGACAGGTGGTGGCTACACCTTC.

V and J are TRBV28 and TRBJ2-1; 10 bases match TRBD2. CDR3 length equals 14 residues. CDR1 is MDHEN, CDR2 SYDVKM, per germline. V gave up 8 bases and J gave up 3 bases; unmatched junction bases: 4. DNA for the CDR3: TGTGCCAGCCTTTCTAGCGGGGGCTACAATGAGCAGTTCTTC. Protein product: CASLSSGGYNEQFF.

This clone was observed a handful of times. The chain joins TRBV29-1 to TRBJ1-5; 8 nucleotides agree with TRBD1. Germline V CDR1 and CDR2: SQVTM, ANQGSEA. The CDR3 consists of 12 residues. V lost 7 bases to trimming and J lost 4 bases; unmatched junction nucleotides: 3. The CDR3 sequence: CSARQGNQPQHF. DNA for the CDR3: TGCAGCGCCCGACAGGGGAATCAGCCCCAGCATTTT.

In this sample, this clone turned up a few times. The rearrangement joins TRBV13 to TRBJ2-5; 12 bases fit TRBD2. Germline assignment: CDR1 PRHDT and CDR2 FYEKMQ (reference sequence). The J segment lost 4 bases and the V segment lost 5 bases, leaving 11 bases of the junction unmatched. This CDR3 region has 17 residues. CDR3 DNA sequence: TGTGCCAGCAGCCCCAGACTAGCGGGAGAGACGCTAGAGACCCAGTACTTC. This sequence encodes CASSPRLAGETLETQYF. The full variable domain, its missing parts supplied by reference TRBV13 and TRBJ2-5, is AAGVIQSPRHLIKEKRETATLKCYPIPRHDTVYWYQQGPGQDPQFLISFYEKMQSDKGSIPDRFSAQQFSDYHSELNMSSLELGDSALYFCASSPRLAGETLETQYFGPGTRLLVL.

The CDR3, as DNA: TGTGCCAGCAGCCGAGGGACTAGCGGGAGTAGCAATGAGCAGTTCTTC. Protein sequence: CASSRGTSGSSNEQFF. This chain links TRBV7-7 with TRBJ2-1; TRBD2 matches 14 bases. With V trimmed by 5 bases and J by 6 bases, 6 bases remained unmatched. The CDR3 is made up of 16 amino acids. Germline V gene sequence: CDR1 SSHAT, CDR2 FNYEAQ (reference sequence).

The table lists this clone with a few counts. This CDR3 reads CASSQGTSSLYEQYF. The CDR3 nucleotides read TGCGCCAGCAGCCAAGGGACTAGCAGCCTCTACGAGCAGTACTTC. The chain couples TRBV4-1 to TRBJ2-7; TRBD2 matches 8 bases. CDR3 length equals 15 residues. Trimming at V came to 1 base and at J to 3 bases, leaving 5 bases not matched to a gene. Germline loops: CDR1 MGHRA, CDR2 YSYEKL.

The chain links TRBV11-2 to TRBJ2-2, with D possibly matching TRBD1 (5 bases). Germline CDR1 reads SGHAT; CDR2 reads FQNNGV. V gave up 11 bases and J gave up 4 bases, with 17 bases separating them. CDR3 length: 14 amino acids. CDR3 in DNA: TGTGCCTCAGGGCCCGCGCGAGGCACCGGGGAGCTGTTTTTT. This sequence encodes CASGPARGTGELFF.

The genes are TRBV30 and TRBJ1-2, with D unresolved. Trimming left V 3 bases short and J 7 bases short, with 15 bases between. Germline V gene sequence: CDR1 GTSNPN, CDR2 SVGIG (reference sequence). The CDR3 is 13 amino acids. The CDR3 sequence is CAWRTPGDGGYTF. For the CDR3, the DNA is TGTGCCTGGAGGACCCCCGGAGACGGTGGCTACACCTTC.

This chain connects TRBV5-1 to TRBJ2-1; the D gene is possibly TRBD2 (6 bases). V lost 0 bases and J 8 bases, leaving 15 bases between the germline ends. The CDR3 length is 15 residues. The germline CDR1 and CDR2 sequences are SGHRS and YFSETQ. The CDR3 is CASSLDATGGDEQFF. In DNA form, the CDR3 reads TGCGCCAGCAGCTTGGATGCGACCGGAGGGGATGAGCAGTTCTTC.

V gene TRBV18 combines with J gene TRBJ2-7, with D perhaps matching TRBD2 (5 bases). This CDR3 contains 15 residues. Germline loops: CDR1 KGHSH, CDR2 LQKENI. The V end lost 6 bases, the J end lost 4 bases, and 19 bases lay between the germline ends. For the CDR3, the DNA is TGTGCCAGCTCGTCCCCAAGGACCGGGATTTACGAGCAGTACTTC. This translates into CASSSPRTGIYEQYF.

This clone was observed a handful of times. The CDR3: CASSPLVGYQETQYF. CDR3 bases: TGTGCCAGCAGCCCCCTTGTGGGGTACCAAGAGACCCAGTACTTC. The gene calls are TRBV14 and TRBJ2-5; no clear D gene. Germline V CDR1 and CDR2: SGHDN, FVKESK. This CDR3 region has 15 residues. Trimming left V 4 bases short and J 0 bases short, with 12 bases between.

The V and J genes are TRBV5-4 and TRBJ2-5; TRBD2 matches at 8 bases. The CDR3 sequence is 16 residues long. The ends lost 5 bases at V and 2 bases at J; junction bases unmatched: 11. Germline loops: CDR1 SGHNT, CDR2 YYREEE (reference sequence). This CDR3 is CASSRDPAGGQETQYF. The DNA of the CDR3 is TGTGCCAGCAGTCGGGACCCTGCGGGGGGACAAGAGACCCAGTACTTC.

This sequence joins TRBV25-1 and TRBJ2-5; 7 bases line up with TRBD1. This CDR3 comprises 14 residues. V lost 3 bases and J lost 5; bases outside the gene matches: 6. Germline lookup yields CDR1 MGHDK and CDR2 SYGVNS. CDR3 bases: TGTGCCAGCAGTGAGCAGGGGGTACGGGAGACCCAGTACTTC. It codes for CASSEQGVRETQYF.